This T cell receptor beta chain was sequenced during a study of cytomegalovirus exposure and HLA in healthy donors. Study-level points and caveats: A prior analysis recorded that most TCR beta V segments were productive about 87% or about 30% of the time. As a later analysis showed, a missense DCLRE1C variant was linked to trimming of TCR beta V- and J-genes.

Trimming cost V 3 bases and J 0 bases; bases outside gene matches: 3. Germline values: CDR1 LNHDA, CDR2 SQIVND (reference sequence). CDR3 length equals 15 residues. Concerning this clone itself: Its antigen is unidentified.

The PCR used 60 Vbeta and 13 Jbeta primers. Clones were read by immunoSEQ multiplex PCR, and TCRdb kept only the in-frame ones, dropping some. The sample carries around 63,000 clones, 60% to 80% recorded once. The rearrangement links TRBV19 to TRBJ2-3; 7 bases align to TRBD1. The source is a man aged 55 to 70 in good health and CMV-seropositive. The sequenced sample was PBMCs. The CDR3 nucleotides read TGTGCCAGTAGTATGCGACAGGGCAGCACAGATACGCAGTATTTT. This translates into CASSMRQGSTDTQYF.